These T cell receptor beta chains were read from a single sample in a study of T cell clonotyping in hematopoietic cell transplantation. The protocol was immunoSEQ multiplex PCR, while the TCRdb copy is restricted to in-frame clones and leaves out a portion. The sample has roughly 13,000 clones; 72% are singletons. Sequencing used peripheral blood mononuclear cells, obtained 180 days after allogeneic stem cell transplant. These receptors originate from a male patient in his sixties or seventies who had an allogeneic stem cell transplant from an unrelated donor, so the T cells may come from the graft donor. Some clones in this sample may be carry-over from other donors' samples. The CDR3 runs from the conserved cysteine through the conserved F or W. A D gene is named only where the DNA matches it firmly. Not every row has a clone size; where given, it reads once, few, many or a size class.

v_gene	j_gene	abundance	d_gene	CDR3aa	CDR3nt
TRBV10-3	TRBJ2-7	NA	TRBD2	CAISESFAGGGYEQYF	TGTGCCATCAGTGAGTCGTTTGCGGGAGGAGGCTACGAGCAGTACTTC
TRBV29-1	TRBJ2-4	NA	NA	CSAGDSLNIQYF	TGCAGCGCCGGCGACAGTCTAAACATTCAGTACTTC
TRBV6-5	TRBJ1-2	NA	NA	CASIQRRDSPYGYTF	TGTGCCAGCATTCAGAGGCGGGACTCCCCCTATGGCTACACCTTC
TRBV19	TRBJ2-7	NA	NA	CASSMVGRPMQYF	TGTGCCAGTAGTATGGTCGGTCGGCCGATGCAGTACTTC
TRBV4-1	TRBJ1-5	NA	TRBD1	CASSQGDRPGNQPQHF	TGCGCCAGCAGCCAAGGGGACAGGCCCGGCAATCAGCCCCAGCATTTT
TRBV10-3	TRBJ1-1	NA	NA	CAISDSVNTEAFF	TGTGCCATCAGTGATTCGGTGAACACTGAAGCTTTCTTT
TRBV5-4	TRBJ1-6	few	NA	CASSLDRTSNSPLHF	TGTGCCAGCAGCTTGGATAGGACAAGTAATTCACCCCTCCACTTT
TRBV6-6	TRBJ1-5	NA	NA	CASSSVGNQPQHF	TGTGCCAGCAGTTCCGTGGGGAATCAGCCCCAGCATTTT
TRBV2	TRBJ1-6	NA	NA	CASSEWGVGSYNSPLHF	TGTGCCAGCAGTGAATGGGGTGTCGGCTCCTATAATTCACCCCTCCACTTT
TRBV7-3	TRBJ1-6	NA	TRBD1	CASSLTDRGRSPLHF	TGTGCCAGCAGCTTAACGGACAGGGGGCGATCACCCCTCCACTTT
TRBV9	TRBJ1-1	NA	TRBD1	CASSVTGTVPTEAFF	TGTGCCAGCAGTGTAACCGGGACAGTTCCCACTGAAGCTTTCTTT
TRBV11-3	TRBJ1-2	NA	NA	CASSLGQAYGYTF	TGTGCCAGCAGCTTAGGGCAAGCCTATGGCTACACCTTC
TRBV6-6	TRBJ2-3	NA	NA	CASSYLEGTDTQYF	TGTGCCAGCAGTTACTTGGAAGGCACAGATACGCAGTATTTT
TRBV29-1	TRBJ2-1	NA	TRBD2	CSVVGTSRFF	TGCAGCGTTGTCGGGACTAGCAGATTCTTC
TRBV5-6	TRBJ2-7	once	NA	CASSPPHRASEQYF	TGTGCCAGCAGCCCTCCCCACAGGGCCAGCGAGCAGTACTTC
TRBV5-6	TRBJ1-2	NA	NA	CASSLTDLRGYTF	TGTGCCAGCAGCTTAACTGACTTGAGGGGCTACACCTTC
TRBV19	TRBJ1-2	NA	NA	CASSIAAANYGYTF	TGTGCCAGTAGTATCGCAGCAGCTAACTATGGCTACACCTTC
TRBV28	TRBJ1-6	few	TRBD1	CASSSTGGYSPLHF	TGTGCCAGCAGTTCTACAGGGGGGTATTCACCCCTCCACTTT
TRBV30	TRBJ2-2	NA	NA	CAWSGSDGSTGELFF	TGTGCCTGGAGTGGAAGCGATGGGTCCACCGGGGAGCTGTTTTTT
TRBV6-1	TRBJ1-2	NA	NA	CASGKRGYYGYTF	TGTGCCAGTGGTAAAAGGGGATACTATGGCTACACCTTC
TRBV6-5	TRBJ2-7	NA	TRBD1	CASSGPGQGSYEQYF	TGTGCCAGTAGTGGACCGGGACAGGGCTCCTACGAGCAGTACTTC
TRBV7-9	TRBJ2-1	NA	NA	CASSPRLGSSYNEQFF	TGTGCCAGCAGCCCTCGCCTAGGGAGCTCCTACAATGAGCAGTTCTTC
TRBV27	TRBJ1-5	NA	TRBD1	CASSLTGVFNQPQHF	TGTGCCAGCAGTTTGACAGGGGTCTTCAATCAGCCCCAGCATTTT
TRBV4-1	TRBJ1-5	NA	NA	CASSRSGTYSNQPQHF	TGCGCCAGCAGCCGATCCGGGACCTATAGCAATCAGCCCCAGCATTTT
TRBV4-2	TRBJ2-7	NA	TRBD2	CASSQEGGGLAFEQYF	TGTGCCAGCAGCCAAGAAGGTGGAGGACTAGCCTTCGAGCAGTACTTC
TRBV14	TRBJ2-7	NA	TRBD1	CASSPQGAGSYEQYF	TGTGCCAGCAGCCCGCAGGGGGCAGGATCCTACGAGCAGTACTTC
TRBV11-3	TRBJ2-6	once	NA	CASSLGGWFGANVLTF	TGTGCCAGCAGCTTAGGGGGGTGGTTCGGGGCCAACGTCCTGACTTTC
TRBV4-2	TRBJ1-1	few	TRBD1	CASSQEPQGGTEAFF	TGTGCCAGCAGCCAAGAACCCCAGGGGGGCACTGAAGCTTTCTTT
TRBV5-1	TRBJ2-1	NA	NA	CASSGRANYNEQFF	TGCGCCAGCAGTGGCAGGGCGAATTACAATGAGCAGTTCTTC
TRBV30	TRBJ1-2	few	TRBD1	CAWSRQGAGGYTF	TGTGCCTGGAGTCGCCAGGGGGCGGGTGGCTACACCTTC